This entry features one TCR beta chain sequence. Its specificity is unknown. The data derive from a study of T cell responses to AZD1222 COVID-19 vaccine. Broader study findings: Of spike-specific TCRs, nearly half reportedly target regions left unmutated in variants. Across the whole spike, CD4 TCRs peaked at regions 160-218 and 743-854.

CDR1 and CDR2 (germline): MGHRA, YSYEKL. V shed 4 bases and J 6 bases; nucleotides not matched to a gene: 3. The CDR3 has 15 residues. Using immunoSEQ multiplex PCR, the repertoire was profiled, and TCRdb retains in-frame clones only, with some absent. The sample consists of roughly 150,000 clones, less than 90% of them appearing once. The clonotype was recovered from an adult who had recovered from COVID-19. The chain couples TRBV4-1 to TRBJ2-1, with 13 bases aligning to TRBD2. Sequenced material: peripheral blood, taken after recovery from COVID-19. The CDR3 DNA is TGCGCCAGCAGCCGCGGACTAGCGGGAGTCAATGAGCAGTTCTTC. It specifies CASSRGLAGVNEQFF.